This T cell receptor (beta chain) was recorded in a study of T cells in Graves' hyperthyroidism and ophthalmopathy. Whole-study findings and limits: A median around 6.4 months before onset, the model predicted ophthalmopathy.

Fresh peripheral blood, approximately 9.6 ml, yielded the PBMCs. This CDR3 has 15 residues. Germline V gene lookup returns CDR1 SGDLS and CDR2 YYNGEE. V gave up 0 bases and J gave up 6 bases; unmatched junction bases: 4. Remarks on this clonotype: Antigen specificity is unknown.

Amplification of TCR beta CDR3 regions was performed using RNA transcripts as template. The primer set for the first-round RT-PCR of the TCR CDR3 was HTBI. TCRdb reprocessed the multiplex PCR reads with MiXCR, giving one entry per CDR3 protein. The table shows about 380,000 distinct CDR3 sequences, with 13% to 15% occurring only once. The sequencing input was blood. The chain joins TRBV9 to TRBJ2-1; 9 nucleotides match TRBD2. The clonotype originates from a woman aged 30 to 39 with Graves' ophthalmopathy. The CDR3 loop is CASSVGGGAVNEQFF. The CDR3 DNA is TGTGCCAGCAGCGTAGGCGGGGGGGCCGTCAATGAGCAGTTCTTC. Full variable domain (outside the CDR3, taken from reference TRBV9 and TRBJ2-1): DSGVTQTPKHLITATGQRVTLRCSPRSGDLSVYWYQQSLDQGLQFLIQYYNGEERAKGNILERFSAQQFPDLHSELNLSSLELGDSALYFCASSVGGGAVNEQFFGPGTRLTVL.